This is a list of T cell receptor beta chains from one sample in a study of beta chain features in type 1 diabetes. Some clones are missing from TCRdb's copy, which holds only in-frame ones; the method was immunoSEQ multiplex PCR. Among about 450,000 clones, over 10% were seen once, and the ten largest hold 0.045% to 0.06%. Sample: naive CD4+ T cells from blood. These receptors were obtained from a young woman in good health. The conserved cysteine and the conserved F or W are not part of the CDR3 here.

J: TRBJ1-1
V: TRBV5-4
CDR3: ASSLAKGGRTEAF

J: TRBJ2-1
V: TRBV9
CDR3: ASSGDQGESYNEQF

J: TRBJ1-4
V: TRBV15
CDR3: ATSRVGRGGKLF

J: TRBJ2-5
V: TRBV5-1
CDR3: ASSLSGQAPYETQY

J: TRBJ1-1
V: TRBV29-1
CDR3: SVSRFKAF

J: TRBJ2-5
V: TRBV29-1
CDR3: SGGPGAQETQY

J: TRBJ2-5
V: TRBV5-1
CDR3: ASSLALAGATQETQY

J: TRBJ2-4
V: TRBV11-2
CDR3: ASSLERQALAKNIQY

J: TRBJ2-1
V: TRBV10-3
CDR3: AISESQGKGEQF

J: TRBJ2-3
V: TRBV5-1
CDR3: ASSLARSGTSTDTQY

J: TRBJ2-1
V: TRBV10-3
CDR3: AISDRSSYNEQF

J: TRBJ2-1
V: TRBV7-9
CDR3: ASSPYRGNEQF

J: TRBJ2-3
V: TRBV7-2
CDR3: ASSLGGQTGTQY

J: TRBJ2-4
V: TRBV10-3
CDR3: AIRRDGADIQY

J: TRBJ2-1
V: TRBV5-1
CDR3: ASSLAIIAGGYNEQF

J: TRBJ2-1
V: TRBV7-9
CDR3: ASSGTLRENNEQF

J: TRBJ2-1
V: TRBV30
CDR3: AWSVGLAGGNEQF

J: TRBJ1-5
V: TRBV29-1
CDR3: SVGARGQPQH

J: TRBJ2-3
V: TRBV29-1
CDR3: SVVSAGDTQY

J: TRBJ2-6
V: TRBV7-2
CDR3: ASSPRQGALRGANVLT

J: TRBJ2-3
V: TRBV9
CDR3: ASSVVGGLAGTQY

J: TRBJ2-6
V: TRBV18
CDR3: ASSRSPSAGSSGANVLT

J: TRBJ2-2
V: TRBV6-5
CDR3: ASSRDRRNTGELF

J: TRBJ1-2
V: TRBV6-5
CDR3: ASSYVRGGYT

J: TRBJ1-1
V: TRBV7-9
CDR3: ASSSTMNTEAF

J: TRBJ1-2
V: TRBV28
CDR3: ASSLPWGSGYGYT

J: TRBJ1-2
V: TRBV30
CDR3: AHGRWSYGYT

J: TRBJ2-7
V: TRBV7-2
CDR3: ASSYSTGGYEQY

J: TRBJ1-1
V: TRBV21-1
CDR3: ASSAGTEAF

J: TRBJ1-1
V: TRBV7-2
CDR3: ASSSDRDTEAF

J: TRBJ1-2
V: TRBV29-1
CDR3: SVDLTGPYGYT

J: TRBJ1-1
V: TRBV7-6
CDR3: ASSTGFNTEAF

J: TRBJ1-2
V: TRBV7-9
CDR3: ASSLAGTGGLYGYT

J: TRBJ2-7
V: TRBV4-2
CDR3: ASSQVQALSSYEQY

J: TRBJ1-2
V: TRBV23-1
CDR3: ASSQSHSFTLGYT

J: TRBJ2-4
V: TRBV2
CDR3: ASRNRLAKNIQY

J: TRBJ2-2
V: TRBV9
CDR3: ASSVAIQSLTGELF

J: TRBJ2-3
V: TRBV5-1
CDR3: ASSPGTSGPDTQY

J: TRBJ2-7
V: TRBV25-1
CDR3: ASSSTGTESSYEQY

J: TRBJ1-2
V: TRBV15
CDR3: ATSRDRGANYGYT

J: TRBJ2-1
V: TRBV6-1
CDR3: ASTPGQNYNEQF

J: TRBJ1-4
V: TRBV4-3
CDR3: ASSQVKGAYNEKLF

J: TRBJ2-5
V: TRBV7-9
CDR3: ASASRGFQETQY

J: TRBJ1-1
V: TRBV7-9
CDR3: ASSLRGIETEAF

J: TRBJ2-3
V: TRBV5-1
CDR3: ASSLEGLRGDTQY

J: TRBJ2-5
V: TRBV5-4
CDR3: ASSYITASQETQY

J: TRBJ2-3
V: TRBV29-1
CDR3: SGRGLSDTQY

J: TRBJ2-1
V: TRBV4-1
CDR3: ASSRTGLDNEQF

J: TRBJ2-1
V: TRBV7-2
CDR3: ASSLDYQHVGNEQF

J: TRBJ1-6
V: TRBV28
CDR3: ASSFDRGGSPLH

J: TRBJ2-1
V: TRBV4-3
CDR3: ASSPHRGLAGLNEQF

J: TRBJ2-4
V: TRBV5-1
CDR3: ASSLEIAKNIQY

J: TRBJ2-1
V: TRBV7-2
CDR3: ASSPDGVSYNEQF

J: TRBJ1-4
V: TRBV30
CDR3: VWTRDRGTGNEKLF